The entry below describes one TCR beta chain. This record comes from a study of T cell responses to AZD1222 COVID-19 vaccine. Sequencing was performed with immunoSEQ multiplex PCR; in TCRdb, only in-frame clones are kept and a portion is missing. The sample yields 150,000 to 200,000 clones, 90% to 95% seen once. CDR3 size: 14 residues. From germline, CDR1 is KGHSH and CDR2 LQKENI. V lost 3 bases, J lost 1 base, and 9 bases lay in between. The starting material was peripheral blood, obtained 28 days after the second AZD1222 dose. This receptor was obtained from an adult who received the AZD1222 COVID-19 vaccine. This chain links TRBV18 with TRBJ1-2, with D uncertain. CDR3 DNA: TGTGCCAGCTCACCTCGCGGAGATAACTATGGCTACACCTTC. Protein product: CASSPRGDNYGYTF.